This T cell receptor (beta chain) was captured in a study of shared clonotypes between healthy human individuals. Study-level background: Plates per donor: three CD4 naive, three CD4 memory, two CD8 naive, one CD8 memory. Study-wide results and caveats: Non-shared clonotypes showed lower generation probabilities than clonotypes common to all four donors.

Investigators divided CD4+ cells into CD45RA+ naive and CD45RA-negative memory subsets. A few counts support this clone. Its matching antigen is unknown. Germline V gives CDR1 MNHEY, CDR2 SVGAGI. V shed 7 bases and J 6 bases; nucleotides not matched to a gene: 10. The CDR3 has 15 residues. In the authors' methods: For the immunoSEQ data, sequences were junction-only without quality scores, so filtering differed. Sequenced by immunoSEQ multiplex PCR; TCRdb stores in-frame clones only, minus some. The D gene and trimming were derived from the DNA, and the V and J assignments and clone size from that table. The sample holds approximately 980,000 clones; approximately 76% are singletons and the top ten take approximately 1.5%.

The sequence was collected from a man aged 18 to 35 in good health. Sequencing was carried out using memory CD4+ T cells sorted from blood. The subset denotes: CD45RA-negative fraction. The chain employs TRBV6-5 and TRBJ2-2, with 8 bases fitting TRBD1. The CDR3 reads CASTKSRGLAGELFF. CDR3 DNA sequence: TGTGCCAGCACCAAATCCAGGGGGCTAGCCGGGGAGCTGTTTTTT.